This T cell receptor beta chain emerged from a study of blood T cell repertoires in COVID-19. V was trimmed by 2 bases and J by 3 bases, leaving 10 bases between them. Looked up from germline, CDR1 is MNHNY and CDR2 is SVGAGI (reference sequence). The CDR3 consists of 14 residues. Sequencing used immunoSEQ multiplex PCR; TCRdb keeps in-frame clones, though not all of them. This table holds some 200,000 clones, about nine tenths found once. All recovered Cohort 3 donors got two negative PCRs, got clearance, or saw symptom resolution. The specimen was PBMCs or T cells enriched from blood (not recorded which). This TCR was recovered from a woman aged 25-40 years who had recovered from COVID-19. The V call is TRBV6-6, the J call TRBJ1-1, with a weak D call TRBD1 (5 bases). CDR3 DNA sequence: TGTGCCAGCAGTTACGTGGGGGGTGACACTGAAGCTTTCTTT. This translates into CASSYVGGDTEAFF.